This T cell receptor beta chain was captured by sequencing in a study of blood T cell repertoires in COVID-19. The overall study: Sites across the United States, Italy and Spain contributed samples from acute and convalescent COVID-19. Sources were T cells, B-cell-depleted T cells, or PBMCs; the material itself was cDNA or gDNA.

The CDR3 is made up of 14 amino acids. V lost 6 bases and J lost 6; bases outside the gene matches: 8. The germline CDR1 and CDR2 sequences are SNHLY and FYNNEI. In the source study's methods: Estimated nucleated cell counts came from reference gene primer amplification. Sequencing used immunoSEQ multiplex PCR; TCRdb keeps in-frame clones, though not all of them. The DNA gave D and trimming, while V, J and clone size come from that table. Of 120,000 to 150,000 clones in the sample, about 87% were seen once. Sequencing was performed on peripheral blood. This receptor was obtained from a woman in her forties or fifties with acute or convalescent COVID-19. The chain carries TRBV2 and TRBJ1-5; 7 bases fit TRBD1. CDR3 residues: CASRTGESGQPQHF. Written as DNA, the CDR3 is TGTGCCAGCAGAACAGGGGAGTCGGGTCAGCCCCAGCATTTT.